This TCR beta chain emerged from a study of blood T cell repertoires in COVID-19. About the research overall: In each case, the material was cDNA or gDNA derived from T cells, B-cell-depleted T cells, or PBMCs.

This clone turned up a few times. J gave up 7 bases and V 8 bases, and 16 bases lay outside the gene matches. Germline CDR1 is MDHEN and CDR2 is SYDVKM. The CDR3 totals 16 residues. Participants' own reports of clinical history determined their cohort assignment. Authors' data handling: For nucleated cells, counts were estimated from reference gene primer amplification. The method was immunoSEQ multiplex PCR; TCRdb's version includes in-frame clones alone and lacks a portion of them. V, J and clone size were drawn from that table, and D and trimming were deduced from the DNA. The sample carries some 330,000 clones, approximately 92% recorded once.

Sequenced input: PBMCs or T cells enriched from blood (not recorded which). This chain uses TRBV28 with TRBJ1-5, with TRBD1 matching over 8 bases. The sequence came from a woman aged 25-40 years who had recovered from COVID-19. The CDR3 reads CASRWLGQGTGQPQHF. The CDR3 DNA reads as TGTGCCAGCCGCTGGCTCGGACAGGGCACGGGACAGCCCCAGCATTTT.